The clone carrying this T cell receptor beta chain has more than one count but fewer than ten. Its specificity is unknown. Using a J-beta primer mix together with a sample-barcoded 5' primer, a second PCR was run for roughly 7 to 11 cycles. One entry per CDR3 protein, called by TCRdb with MiXCR from the 5' RACE reads. This table has around 1,500,000 distinct CDR3 sequences, approximately 30% appearing once. The data belong to a study of blood T cells in healthy people across ages. The CDR3 covers 13 residues. CDR1 and CDR2 from the germline V gene are SGHVS and FQNEAQ. Study outcomes and limitations: As age increased, TCR beta diversity per million T cells fell in a roughly linear fashion.

Every donor provided 9.5 to 10 milliliters of peripheral blood. Per-sample yields of isolated PBMCs were at least 6.5 million. Sample: blood. The chain is built from TRBV7-8 and TRBJ2-7; D not certain. The J call may be wrong; the DNA end is better matched by TRBJ2-5. The source of this sequence is a woman in her thirties in good health. The CDR3 DNA reads TGTGCCAGCAGCTTAGTACTAAAAGGGACCCAGTACTTC. This gives the protein CASSLVLKGTQYF.